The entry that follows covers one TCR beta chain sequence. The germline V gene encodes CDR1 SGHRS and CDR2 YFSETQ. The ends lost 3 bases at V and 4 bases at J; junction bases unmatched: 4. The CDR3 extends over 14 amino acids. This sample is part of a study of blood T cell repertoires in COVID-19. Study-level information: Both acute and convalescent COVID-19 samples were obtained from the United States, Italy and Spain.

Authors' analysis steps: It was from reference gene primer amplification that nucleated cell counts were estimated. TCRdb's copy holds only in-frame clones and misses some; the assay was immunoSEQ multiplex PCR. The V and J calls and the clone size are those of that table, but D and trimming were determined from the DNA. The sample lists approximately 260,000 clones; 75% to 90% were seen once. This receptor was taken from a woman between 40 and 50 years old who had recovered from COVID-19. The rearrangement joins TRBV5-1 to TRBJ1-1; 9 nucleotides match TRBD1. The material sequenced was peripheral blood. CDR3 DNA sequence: TGCGCCAGCAGCTCCGACAGGGGGAGCACTGAAGCTTTCTTT. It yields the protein CASSSDRGSTEAFF.